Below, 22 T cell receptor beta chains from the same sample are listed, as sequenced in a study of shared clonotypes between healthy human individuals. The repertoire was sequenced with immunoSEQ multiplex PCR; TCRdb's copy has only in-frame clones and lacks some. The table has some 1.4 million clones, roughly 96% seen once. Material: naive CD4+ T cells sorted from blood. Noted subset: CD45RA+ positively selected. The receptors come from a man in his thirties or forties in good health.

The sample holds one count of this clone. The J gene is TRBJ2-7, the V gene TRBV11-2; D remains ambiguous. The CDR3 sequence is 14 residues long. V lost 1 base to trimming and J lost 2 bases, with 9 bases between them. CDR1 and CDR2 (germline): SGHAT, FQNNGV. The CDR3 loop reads CASSLGRKTYEQYF. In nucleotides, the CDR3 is TGTGCCAGCAGCTTAGGTCGCAAGACCTACGAGCAGTACTTC.

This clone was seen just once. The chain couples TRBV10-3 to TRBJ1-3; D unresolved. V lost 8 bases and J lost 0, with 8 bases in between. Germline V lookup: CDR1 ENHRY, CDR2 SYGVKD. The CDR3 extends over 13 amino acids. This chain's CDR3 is CAIRQASGNTIYF. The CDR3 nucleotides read TGTGCCATCCGTCAGGCCTCTGGAAACACCATATATTTT.

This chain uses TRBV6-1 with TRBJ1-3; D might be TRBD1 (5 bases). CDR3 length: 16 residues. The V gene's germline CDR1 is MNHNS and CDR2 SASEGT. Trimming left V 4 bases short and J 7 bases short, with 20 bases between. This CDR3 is CASSAGPGSGLNTIYF. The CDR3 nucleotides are TGTGCCAGCAGTGCGGGGCCAGGGTCTGGGTTGAACACCATATATTTT.

The CDR3 protein is CASSGGSGANVLTF. The CDR3 nucleotides are TGTGCCAGCTCTGGGGGCTCTGGGGCCAACGTCCTGACTTTC. The rearrangement joins TRBV9 to TRBJ2-6; the D gene could be TRBD1 or TRBD2 (5 bases each). Germline assignment: CDR1 SGDLS and CDR2 YYNGEE. The V and J ends lost 7 bases and 0 bases respectively, with 8 bases between them. The CDR3 is 14 residues long.

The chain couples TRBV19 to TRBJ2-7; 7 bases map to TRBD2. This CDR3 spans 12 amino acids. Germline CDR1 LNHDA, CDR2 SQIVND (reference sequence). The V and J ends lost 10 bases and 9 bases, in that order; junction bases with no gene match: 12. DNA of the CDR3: TGTGCCACCTCGGGGCCCGCTAGCGGGCAGTACTTC. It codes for CATSGPASGQYF. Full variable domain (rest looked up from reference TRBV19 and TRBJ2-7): DGGITQSPKYLFRKEGQNVTLSCEQNLNHDAMYWYRQDPGQGLRLIYYSQIVNDFQKGDIAEGYSVSREKKESFPLTVTSAQKNPTAFYLCATSGPASGQYFGPGTRLTVT.

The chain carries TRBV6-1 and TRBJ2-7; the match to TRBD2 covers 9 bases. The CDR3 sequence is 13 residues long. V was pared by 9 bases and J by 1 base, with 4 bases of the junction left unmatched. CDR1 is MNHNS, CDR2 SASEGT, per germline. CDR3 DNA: TGTGCCAGTACTAGCGGGCCTTCCTACGAGCAGTACTTC. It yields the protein CASTSGPSYEQYF.

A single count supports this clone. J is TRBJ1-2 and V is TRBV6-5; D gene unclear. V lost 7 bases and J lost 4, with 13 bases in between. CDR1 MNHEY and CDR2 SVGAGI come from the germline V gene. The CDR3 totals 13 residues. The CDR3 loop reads CASTEHMSYGYTF. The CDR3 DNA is TGTGCCAGCACCGAACACATGAGCTATGGCTACACCTTC.

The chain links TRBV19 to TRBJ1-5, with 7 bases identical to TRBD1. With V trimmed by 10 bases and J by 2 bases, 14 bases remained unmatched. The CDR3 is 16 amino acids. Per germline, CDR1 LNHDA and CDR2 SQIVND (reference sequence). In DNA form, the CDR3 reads TGTGCCACTCACGTCAGGGGGTTGATACGCAATCAGCCCCAGCATTTT. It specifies CATHVRGLIRNQPQHF.

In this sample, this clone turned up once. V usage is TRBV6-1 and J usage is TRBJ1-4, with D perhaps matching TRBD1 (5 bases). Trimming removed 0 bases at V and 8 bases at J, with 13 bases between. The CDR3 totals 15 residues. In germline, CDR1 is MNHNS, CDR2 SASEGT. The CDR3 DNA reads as TGTGCCAGCAGTGAAGCGGGAGGGGTTCTGGAAAAACTGTTTTTT. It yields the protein CASSEAGGVLEKLFF.

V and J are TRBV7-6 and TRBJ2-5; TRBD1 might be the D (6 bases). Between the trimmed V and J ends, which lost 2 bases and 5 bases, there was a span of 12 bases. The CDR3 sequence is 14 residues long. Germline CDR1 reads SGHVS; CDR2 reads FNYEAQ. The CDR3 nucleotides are TGTGCCAGCAGCTTATTTATGGGGGCCGAGACCCAGTACTTC. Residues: CASSLFMGAETQYF.

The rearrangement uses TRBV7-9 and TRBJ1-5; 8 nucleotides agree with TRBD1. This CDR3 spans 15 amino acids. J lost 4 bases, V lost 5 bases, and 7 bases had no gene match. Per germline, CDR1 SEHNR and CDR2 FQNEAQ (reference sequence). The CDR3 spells CASSEGGTGNQPQHF. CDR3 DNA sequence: TGTGCCAGCAGCGAGGGGGGGACAGGTAATCAGCCCCAGCATTTT. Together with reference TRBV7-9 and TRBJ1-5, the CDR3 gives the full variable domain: DTGVSQNPRHKITKRGQNVTFRCDPISEHNRLYWYRQTLGQGPEFLTYFQNEAQLEKSRLLSDRFSAERPKGSFSTLEIQRTEQGDSAMYLCASSEGGTGNQPQHFGDGTRLSIL.

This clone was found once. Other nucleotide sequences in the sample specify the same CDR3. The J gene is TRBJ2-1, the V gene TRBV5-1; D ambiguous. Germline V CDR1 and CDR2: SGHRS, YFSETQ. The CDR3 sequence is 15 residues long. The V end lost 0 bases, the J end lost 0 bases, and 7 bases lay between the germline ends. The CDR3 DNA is TGCGCCAGCAGCTTGGAGGGCGTCTCCTACAATGAGCAGTTCTTC. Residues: CASSLEGVSYNEQFF.

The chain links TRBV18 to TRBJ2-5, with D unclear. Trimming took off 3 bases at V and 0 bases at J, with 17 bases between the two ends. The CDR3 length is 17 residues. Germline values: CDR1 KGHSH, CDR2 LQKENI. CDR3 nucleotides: TGTGCCAGCTCACCCATAGCTGGCGGCGGCTACCAAGAGACCCAGTACTTC. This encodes CASSPIAGGGYQETQYF.

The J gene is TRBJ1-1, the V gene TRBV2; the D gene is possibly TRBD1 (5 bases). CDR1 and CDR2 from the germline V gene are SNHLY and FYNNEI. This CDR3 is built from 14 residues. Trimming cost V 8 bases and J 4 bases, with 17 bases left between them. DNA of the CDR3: TGTGCCAGCTCCCGGGAGGGACTAGCCACTGAAGCTTTCTTT. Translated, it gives CASSREGLATEAFF.

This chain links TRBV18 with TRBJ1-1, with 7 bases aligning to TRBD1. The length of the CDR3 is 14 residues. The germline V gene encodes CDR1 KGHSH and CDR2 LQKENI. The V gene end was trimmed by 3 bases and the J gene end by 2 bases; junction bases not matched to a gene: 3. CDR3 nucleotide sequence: TGTGCCAGCTCACCGACAGGGATTAACACTGAAGCTTTCTTT. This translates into CASSPTGINTEAFF.

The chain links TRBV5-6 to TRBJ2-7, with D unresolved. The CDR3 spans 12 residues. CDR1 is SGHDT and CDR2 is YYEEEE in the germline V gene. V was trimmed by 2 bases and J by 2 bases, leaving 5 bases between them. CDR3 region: CASSLSPYEQYF. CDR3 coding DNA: TGTGCCAGCAGCTTATCACCCTACGAGCAGTACTTC.

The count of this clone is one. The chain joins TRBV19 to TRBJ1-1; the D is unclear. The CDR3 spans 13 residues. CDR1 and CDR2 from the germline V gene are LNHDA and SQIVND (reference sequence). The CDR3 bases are TGTGCGACGCAGTCGGGTACCAACACTGAAGCTTTCTTT. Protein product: CATQSGTNTEAFF.

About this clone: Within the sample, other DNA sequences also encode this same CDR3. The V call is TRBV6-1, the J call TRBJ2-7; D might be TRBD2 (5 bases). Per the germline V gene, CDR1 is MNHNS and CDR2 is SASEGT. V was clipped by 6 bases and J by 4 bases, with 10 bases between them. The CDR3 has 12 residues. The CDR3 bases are TGTGCCAGCAGCCCGGGGTCTTACGAGCAGTACTTC. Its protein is CASSPGSYEQYF.

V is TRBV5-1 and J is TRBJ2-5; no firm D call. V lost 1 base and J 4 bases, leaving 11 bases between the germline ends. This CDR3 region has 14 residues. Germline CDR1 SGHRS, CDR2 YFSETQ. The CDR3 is CASSLRPGLETQYF. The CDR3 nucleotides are TGCGCCAGCAGCTTGCGGCCTGGGTTAGAGACCCAGTACTTC.

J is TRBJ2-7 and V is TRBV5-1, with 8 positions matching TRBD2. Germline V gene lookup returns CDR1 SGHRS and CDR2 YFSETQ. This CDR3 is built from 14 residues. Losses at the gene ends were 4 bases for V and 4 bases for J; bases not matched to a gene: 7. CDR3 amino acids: CASSVSGSEYEQYF. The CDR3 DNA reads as TGCGCCAGCAGCGTGAGCGGGAGCGAATACGAGCAGTACTTC.

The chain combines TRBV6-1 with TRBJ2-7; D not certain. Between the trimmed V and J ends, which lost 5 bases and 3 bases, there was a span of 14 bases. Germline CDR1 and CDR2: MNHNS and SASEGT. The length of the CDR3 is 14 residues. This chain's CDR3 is CASSWGGKGYEQYF. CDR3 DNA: TGTGCCAGCAGTTGGGGTGGGAAGGGCTACGAGCAGTACTTC.

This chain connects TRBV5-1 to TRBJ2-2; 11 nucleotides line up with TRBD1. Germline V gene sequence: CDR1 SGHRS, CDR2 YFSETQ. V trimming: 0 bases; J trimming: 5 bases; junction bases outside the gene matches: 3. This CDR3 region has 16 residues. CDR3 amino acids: CASSLAGTGGTGELFF. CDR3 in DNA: TGCGCCAGCAGCTTGGCCGGGACAGGGGGGACCGGGGAGCTGTTTTTT.